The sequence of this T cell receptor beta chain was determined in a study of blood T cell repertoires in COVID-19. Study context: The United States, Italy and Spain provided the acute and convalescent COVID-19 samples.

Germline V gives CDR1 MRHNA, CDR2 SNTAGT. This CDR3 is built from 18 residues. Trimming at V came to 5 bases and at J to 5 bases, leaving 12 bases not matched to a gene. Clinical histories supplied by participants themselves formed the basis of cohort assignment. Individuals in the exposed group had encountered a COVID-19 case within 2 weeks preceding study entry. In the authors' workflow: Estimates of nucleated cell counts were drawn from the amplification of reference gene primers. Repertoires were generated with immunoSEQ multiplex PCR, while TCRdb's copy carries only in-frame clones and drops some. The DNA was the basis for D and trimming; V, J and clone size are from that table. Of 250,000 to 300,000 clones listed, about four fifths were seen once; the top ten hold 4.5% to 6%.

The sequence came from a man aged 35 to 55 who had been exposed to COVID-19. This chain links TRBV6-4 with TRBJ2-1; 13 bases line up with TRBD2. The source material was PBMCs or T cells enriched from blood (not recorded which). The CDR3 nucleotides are TGTGCCAGCAGTACTTGGGGAACTAGCGGGAGGGCCCACAATGAGCAGTTCTTC. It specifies CASSTWGTSGRAHNEQFF.